This T cell receptor (beta chain) was observed in a study of blood T cells in healthy people across ages (dated by TCRdb to between 2015 and 2016). With regard to the full study: In model experiments, roughly one uniquely barcoded TCR beta cDNA molecule per two T cells was captured by template switching. The study measured age-related changes in TCR beta repertoire diversity using deep sequencing normalized with unique cDNA molecular identifiers. Donors were grouped into four age groups: young (average about 15 years), middle-aged (over 35), aged (about 60) and long-lived (just over 80). The study analyzed two additional independent replicas of 1 million unique cDNA reads from the same blood draw for two donors, one aged 18 to 30 and one aged 80 or older.

General conclusions and limits of the study: Compared with the aged group, more naive CD4+ T cells, fewer expanded clones and increased TCR diversity were shown by the long-lived group, suggesting age selection. The percentage of naive T cells measured by flow cytometry correlated strongly with observed TCR beta diversity. Observed TCR beta diversity per million T cells fell roughly linearly with age, and a significant reduction was already apparent by age around 36. Conclusive comparison of naive and antigen-experienced compartments was prevented by the profiling of bulk unsorted PBMCs. The CMV infection status of donors was not known, potentially confounding age-related changes in expanded clonotypes. Estimates of total diversity based on one million sequenced T cells were regarded as lower bounds and as underestimates.

The germline ends are 6 bases apart after V is trimmed by 4 bases and J by 0 bases. CDR3 length: 13 amino acids, cysteine to phenylalanine. Only the CDR3 DNA is retained, 39 bases long and in frame from the first base. From a lookup of the germline V gene, CDR1 and CDR2 are SQVTM and ANQGSEA. The library came from 5' RACE. Sequenced using an Illumina HiSeq 2500. A second PCR of roughly 7 to 11 cycles was performed with a sample-barcoded 5' primer and a J-beta primer mix. Each TCR beta cDNA molecule received a unique molecular identifier from a template-switch 5' adaptor carrying 12 random nucleotides. At least 3 million CDR3-containing paired-end reads were obtained from each sample. First-strand cDNA synthesis was performed from all RNA using the Mint cDNA synthesis kit, with priming by a TRBC-specific oligonucleotide. All cDNA was treated with uracil-DNA glycosylase and then went through a first 18-cycle PCR with the universal primers M1SS and BC2_uni_R. As for the original processing: Normalization of each sample was performed by random selection of 1 million high-quality reads, each carrying a distinct molecular identifier. Reads with shared molecular identifiers were discarded instead of being binned into consensus sequences. MiTCR, with a Q25 quality threshold and the strictest error-elimination algorithm, was used for CDR3 identification, clonotype clustering and error correction. A nonparametric unseen species model with Euler transformation was used to estimate a lower bound on total TCR beta diversity. TCRdb passed the public sequencing reads through fastp at Q25 and MiXCR, retaining productive beta sequences. Rows with a matching CDR3 protein are joined into one entry that keeps the most common DNA and genes. For this entry, the V and J calls and clone size follow TCRdb and not the study's own pipeline. For this sample the table gives nearly 800,000 distinct CDR3 sequences, of which roughly 25% were detected only once. The ten top clones hold around 3.6% of the sample.

This clonotype has more than one count but fewer than ten. Its recognized antigen is unknown. Per-base quality was not reported, and no clone a single base away is much larger than it. The donors were about 40 Caucasian individuals from Russia, aged 6 to 90 years, who were systemically healthy. Each donor gave about 11 milliliters of peripheral blood, drawn into EDTA-treated Vacutainer tubes. PBMCs were isolated by Ficoll-Paque density-gradient centrifugation, with at least 7 million obtained per sample. Trizol reagent was used to extract total RNA from the PBMCs, yielding at least 6 micrograms per sample. For every donor, flow cytometry on a PBMC aliquot measured the percentage of naive CD45RAhigh/CD27high T cells. This same sample was also taken into another study, of T cells of mothers and their children. As that second paper reports: The donors were nine systemically healthy Caucasian individuals, made up of three mothers and their six children. cDNA synthesis consumed the entire amount of extracted RNA, loaded at 1.5 ug RNA in each 15 ul reaction. In the second PCR, the M1S primer introduced both the sample barcodes and 2-4 random nucleotides. Over 8.5 million TCR beta CDR3 reads were obtained for each mother, and 3 million to 3.5 million reads were obtained for each child. Thymic selection shapes the output of TCR recombination in a similar way in related and unrelated pairs, and inherited differences have a minor effect. Normalized repertoire overlap was always found to be slightly, but never significantly, higher in related mother-child pairs than in unrelated mother-child pairs. No persistent microchimeric T cell clones were detected, at a sensitivity of 80 to 100 clones per million clonotypes. The study used deep NGS to compare TCR beta repertoires of mothers and children, seeking features distinguishing related mother-child pairs from unrelated individuals. The mean age was roughly 36 +/- 4 years for the mothers and 11 +/- 4 years for the children. Libraries were sequenced on Illumina HiSeq 2000 with 100+100 nt paired-end reads after adapter ligation with NEBNext reagents. To prevent cross-contamination, the mother and child libraries were prepared one month apart and sequenced in separate runs. Between roughly 450,000 and 2,000,000 distinct TCR beta clonotypes were identified per donor. Naive TCR beta clonotypes were estimated from low-frequency clonotypes matched to each donor's FACS-determined naive share, without sorting.

This TCR derives from a boy between 10 and 17 years old in good health. The V gene is TRBV29-1 and the J gene is TRBJ2-2; the D gene remains uncertain. Sequenced: blood. The CDR3 loop reads CSVVASNTGELFF. The nucleotide sequence is TGCAGCGTTGTGGCGTCGAACACCGGGGAGCTGTTTTTT.